These T cell receptor beta chains were read from a single sample in a study of cytomegalovirus exposure and HLA in healthy donors. Using immunoSEQ multiplex PCR, the repertoire was profiled, and TCRdb retains in-frame clones only, with some absent. The table shows 200,000 to 250,000 clones, with approximately 88% occurring only once. What was sequenced was PBMCs. All receptors come from a woman aged 25-40 years in good health and CMV-seropositive. Each CDR3 is given with its conserved first and last residue. The D gene is left open where the match is weak. A clone size is listed for some rows: how often the clone was seen (once, few, many), or a class if it is expanded.

CDR3aa: CAWSLAYTIADTQYF
CDR3nt: TGTGCCTGGAGCCTGGCCTATACCATCGCAGATACGCAGTATTTT
abundance: .
v_gene: TRBV30
d_gene: .
j_gene: TRBJ2-3

CDR3aa: CASSSADYGYTF
CDR3nt: TGTGCCAGCAGCTCGGCAGACTATGGCTACACCTTC
abundance: .
v_gene: TRBV27
d_gene: .
j_gene: TRBJ1-2

CDR3aa: CAWEGDRRPAGYTF
CDR3nt: TGTGCCTGGGAAGGGGACAGGCGGCCGGCGGGCTACACCTTC
abundance: .
v_gene: TRBV30
d_gene: TRBD1
j_gene: TRBJ1-2

CDR3aa: CASSVGMDPSREQYF
CDR3nt: TGTGCCAGCAGCGTAGGCATGGACCCCTCTAGAGAGCAGTACTTC
abundance: once
v_gene: TRBV9
d_gene: .
j_gene: TRBJ2-7

CDR3aa: CAGDDRSVHEQFF
CDR3nt: TGTGCCGGGGATGACAGGTCGGTCCATGAGCAGTTCTTC
abundance: .
v_gene: TRBV2
d_gene: .
j_gene: TRBJ2-1

CDR3aa: CASSYSVGGGETQYF
CDR3nt: TGTGCCAGCAGTTACTCGGTTGGGGGCGGAGAGACCCAGTACTTC
abundance: .
v_gene: TRBV6-5
d_gene: .
j_gene: TRBJ2-5

CDR3aa: CATSRDRAGSEKLFF
CDR3nt: TGTGCCACCAGCAGAGATCGTGCGGGGAGCGAAAAACTGTTTTTT
abundance: .
v_gene: TRBV15
d_gene: .
j_gene: TRBJ1-4

CDR3aa: CASSPETLLYGYTF
CDR3nt: TGTGCCAGCTCACCGGAGACACTGCTTTATGGCTACACCTTC
abundance: .
v_gene: TRBV18
d_gene: .
j_gene: TRBJ1-2

CDR3aa: CASSLRPGQGATEAFF
CDR3nt: TGTGCCAGCAGCTTACGCCCTGGACAGGGGGCAACTGAAGCTTTCTTT
abundance: .
v_gene: TRBV11-2
d_gene: TRBD1
j_gene: TRBJ1-1

CDR3aa: CASRYGTAYYGYTF
CDR3nt: TGTGCCAGCAGGTACGGGACAGCCTACTATGGCTACACCTTC
abundance: .
v_gene: TRBV28
d_gene: TRBD1
j_gene: TRBJ1-2

CDR3aa: CASQSPGEEKLFF
CDR3nt: TGTGCCAGCCAGTCCCCGGGAGAGGAAAAACTGTTTTTT
abundance: .
v_gene: TRBV18
d_gene: .
j_gene: TRBJ1-4

CDR3aa: CASSKSRDRKDTQYF
CDR3nt: TGTGCCAGCAGCAAAAGCCGGGACAGGAAAGATACGCAGTATTTT
abundance: .
v_gene: TRBV6-5
d_gene: TRBD1
j_gene: TRBJ2-3

CDR3aa: CASSSLGGETQYF
CDR3nt: TGTGCCAGCAGCTCCCTTGGGGGAGAGACCCAGTACTTC
abundance: few
v_gene: TRBV6-1
d_gene: .
j_gene: TRBJ2-5

CDR3aa: CASSTQREWGNEQFF
CDR3nt: TGTGCCAGCAGTACCCAGCGGGAGTGGGGCAATGAGCAGTTCTTC
abundance: .
v_gene: TRBV7-3
d_gene: TRBD2
j_gene: TRBJ2-1

CDR3aa: CASSKTGSGETQYF
CDR3nt: TGTGCCAGCAGCAAGACAGGGTCCGGAGAGACCCAGTACTTC
abundance: .
v_gene: TRBV2
d_gene: TRBD1
j_gene: TRBJ2-5

CDR3aa: CASSVQTAAYNEQFF
CDR3nt: TGTGCCAGCAGCGTACAGACAGCCGCCTACAATGAGCAGTTCTTC
abundance: .
v_gene: TRBV9
d_gene: .
j_gene: TRBJ2-1

CDR3aa: CASSLGGQGQPQHF
CDR3nt: TGTGCCAGCAGCTTAGGGGGGCAGGGTCAGCCCCAGCATTTT
abundance: .
v_gene: TRBV7-6
d_gene: .
j_gene: TRBJ1-5

CDR3aa: CSAGSTEAFF
CDR3nt: TGCAGTGCGGGGAGCACTGAAGCTTTCTTT
abundance: .
v_gene: TRBV29-1
d_gene: .
j_gene: TRBJ1-1

CDR3aa: CASSLIPRDTEAFF
CDR3nt: TGTGCCAGCAGCTTAATCCCACGGGACACTGAAGCTTTCTTT
abundance: .
v_gene: TRBV5-4
d_gene: .
j_gene: TRBJ1-1

CDR3aa: CAWSTGSFQTGELFF
CDR3nt: TGTGCCTGGAGCACGGGCTCCTTTCAGACCGGGGAGCTGTTTTTT
abundance: once
v_gene: TRBV30
d_gene: .
j_gene: TRBJ2-2

CDR3aa: CAWSPDGDGGYNEQFF
CDR3nt: TGTGCCTGGAGTCCAGATGGGGATGGTGGGTACAATGAGCAGTTCTTC
abundance: .
v_gene: TRBV30
d_gene: .
j_gene: TRBJ2-1

CDR3aa: CASSLSMGAAYNEQFF
CDR3nt: TGTGCCAGCAGCCTTTCGATGGGGGCAGCCTACAATGAGCAGTTCTTC
abundance: few
v_gene: TRBV7-6
d_gene: .
j_gene: TRBJ2-1

CDR3aa: CASSIDFNYGYTF
CDR3nt: TGTGCCAGTAGTATCGACTTTAACTATGGCTACACCTTC
abundance: few
v_gene: TRBV19
d_gene: .
j_gene: TRBJ1-2

CDR3aa: CASSPTWREADTQYF
CDR3nt: TGTGCCAGCAGTCCCACTTGGCGCGAGGCAGATACGCAGTATTTT
abundance: .
v_gene: TRBV28
d_gene: .
j_gene: TRBJ2-3

CDR3aa: CASSLAGGYTGELFF
CDR3nt: TGTGCCAGCAGCTTGGCGGGAGGCTACACCGGGGAGCTGTTTTTT
abundance: .
v_gene: TRBV5-4
d_gene: TRBD2
j_gene: TRBJ2-2

CDR3aa: CASSYSRSGQGYEQYF
CDR3nt: TGTGCCAGCAGTTACTCGCGCTCGGGACAGGGATACGAGCAGTACTTC
abundance: .
v_gene: TRBV6-5
d_gene: TRBD1
j_gene: TRBJ2-7

CDR3aa: CASSRLFSTGTKNTEAFF
CDR3nt: TGTGCCAGCAGCCGCCTCTTTTCTACCGGGACAAAGAACACTGAAGCTTTCTTT
abundance: .
v_gene: TRBV4-2
d_gene: .
j_gene: TRBJ1-1

CDR3aa: CASSITGANVLTF
CDR3nt: TGTGCCAGTAGTATTACTGGGGCCAACGTCCTGACTTTC
abundance: once
v_gene: TRBV19
d_gene: .
j_gene: TRBJ2-6

CDR3aa: CASSHGTGPEYGYTF
CDR3nt: TGCGCCAGCAGCCATGGGACAGGACCCGAATATGGCTACACCTTC
abundance: .
v_gene: TRBV5-1
d_gene: TRBD1
j_gene: TRBJ1-2

CDR3aa: CASSLDIGLVYNEQFF
CDR3nt: TGTGCCAGCAGTTTAGATATCGGGTTAGTTTACAATGAGCAGTTCTTC
abundance: once
v_gene: TRBV27
d_gene: .
j_gene: TRBJ2-1

CDR3aa: CASSSVTESTGELFF
CDR3nt: TGTGCCAGCAGTTCTGTGACAGAGTCCACCGGGGAGCTGTTTTTT
abundance: once
v_gene: TRBV28
d_gene: .
j_gene: TRBJ2-2

CDR3aa: CASSDIFPDSSTEQFF
CDR3nt: TGTGCCAGCAGTGATATATTCCCGGACTCTTCAACTGAGCAGTTCTTC
abundance: .
v_gene: TRBV2
d_gene: .
j_gene: TRBJ2-1

CDR3aa: CASSLYRDRVKVDEQFF
CDR3nt: TGTGCCAGCAGTTTATACCGGGACAGGGTGAAGGTGGATGAGCAGTTCTTC
abundance: .
v_gene: TRBV28
d_gene: TRBD1
j_gene: TRBJ2-1

CDR3aa: CASSRRGPGDTGELFF
CDR3nt: TGCGCCAGCAGCCGGCGGGGTCCGGGGGACACCGGGGAGCTGTTTTTT
abundance: .
v_gene: TRBV5-1
d_gene: .
j_gene: TRBJ2-2

CDR3aa: CAWSSGPSGAEAFF
CDR3nt: TGTGCCTGGAGCTCAGGACCCTCAGGAGCTGAAGCTTTCTTT
abundance: once
v_gene: TRBV30
d_gene: .
j_gene: TRBJ1-1

CDR3aa: CSAVGRSYEQYF
CDR3nt: TGCAGCGCCGTAGGGCGGAGCTACGAGCAGTACTTC
abundance: .
v_gene: TRBV29-1
d_gene: .
j_gene: TRBJ2-7

CDR3aa: CASSHSRRANEKLFF
CDR3nt: TGTGCCAGCAGCCACTCTAGAAGGGCGAATGAAAAACTGTTTTTT
abundance: .
v_gene: TRBV6-5
d_gene: .
j_gene: TRBJ1-4

CDR3aa: CASNRASGINEQFF
CDR3nt: TGTGCCAGCAATCGGGCTAGCGGGATAAATGAGCAGTTCTTC
abundance: .
v_gene: TRBV7-8
d_gene: TRBD2
j_gene: TRBJ2-1

CDR3aa: CASSQPSGMKFF
CDR3nt: TGCGCCAGCAGCCAACCTAGCGGGATGAAGTTCTTC
abundance: .
v_gene: TRBV4-1
d_gene: TRBD2
j_gene: TRBJ2-1

CDR3aa: CASGLTTEGWNQPQHF
CDR3nt: TGTGCTAGTGGTTTGACCACAGAGGGTTGGAATCAGCCCCAGCATTTT
abundance: .
v_gene: TRBV12-5
d_gene: .
j_gene: TRBJ1-5

CDR3aa: CASLGLARYEQYF
CDR3nt: TGTGCCAGCCTGGGACTAGCGAGGTACGAGCAGTACTTC
abundance: few
v_gene: TRBV6-1
d_gene: TRBD2
j_gene: TRBJ2-7

CDR3aa: CASSFYGVNYGYTF
CDR3nt: TGCGCCAGCAGTTTTTACGGGGTCAACTATGGCTACACCTTC
abundance: .
v_gene: TRBV5-1
d_gene: .
j_gene: TRBJ1-2

CDR3aa: CASSLEGSGRLPQFF
CDR3nt: TGTGCCAGCAGTTTAGAGGGTAGCGGGAGGCTCCCGCAGTTCTTC
abundance: .
v_gene: TRBV27
d_gene: TRBD2
j_gene: TRBJ2-1

CDR3aa: CASSEVGEMNTEAFF
CDR3nt: TGTGCCAGCAGTGAAGTGGGGGAGATGAACACTGAAGCTTTCTTT
abundance: .
v_gene: TRBV2
d_gene: .
j_gene: TRBJ1-1

CDR3aa: CAWSKTEAFF
CDR3nt: TGTGCCTGGAGTAAAACTGAAGCTTTCTTT
abundance: .
v_gene: TRBV30
d_gene: .
j_gene: TRBJ1-1

CDR3aa: CASSQDLPSGITAYEQYF
CDR3nt: TGTGCCAGCAGCCAAGACCTACCTAGCGGGATTACGGCCTACGAGCAGTACTTC
abundance: .
v_gene: TRBV4-2
d_gene: TRBD2
j_gene: TRBJ2-7

CDR3aa: CASSPGQMNTEAFF
CDR3nt: TGTGCCAGCAGCCCAGGACAGATGAACACTGAAGCTTTCTTT
abundance: .
v_gene: TRBV28
d_gene: .
j_gene: TRBJ1-1

CDR3aa: CAITRGLSEYNEQFF
CDR3nt: TGTGCCATCACAAGAGGGTTGTCAGAGTACAATGAGCAGTTCTTC
abundance: many
v_gene: TRBV10-3
d_gene: .
j_gene: TRBJ2-1

CDR3aa: CSVEWTGNTEAFF
CDR3nt: TGCAGCGTTGAATGGACAGGGAATACTGAAGCTTTCTTT
abundance: .
v_gene: TRBV29-1
d_gene: TRBD1
j_gene: TRBJ1-1